These T cell receptor beta chains were read from a single sample in a study of control samples from healthy donors and cancer patients. Sequenced by immunoSEQ multiplex PCR; TCRdb stores in-frame clones only, minus some. This table has 150,000 to 200,000 clones, about 91% appearing once. Material for sequencing was blood. The origin of the receptors is a middle-aged woman in good health. The CDR3 runs from the conserved cysteine through the conserved F or W. The order of the fields is CDR3 protein, CDR3 DNA, J gene, D gene, V gene, clone size. D genes are given only for firm matches. Only part of the rows carry a size: once, few, many, or a class if the clone is expanded.

CDR3: CASSLGRQGPLPGEQYF; DNA: TGTGCCAGCAGCTTAGGGAGGCAGGGGCCCTTACCTGGCGAGCAGTACTTC; J: TRBJ2-7; D: -; V: TRBV11-2; size: once
CDR3: CATSEGKGPQHF; DNA: TGTGCCACCAGTGAAGGGAAGGGGCCCCAGCATTTT; J: TRBJ1-5; D: -; V: TRBV24-1; size: -
CDR3: CASSTRDSNQPQHF; DNA: TGTGCCAGCAGCACTCGGGACAGCAATCAGCCCCAGCATTTT; J: TRBJ1-5; D: -; V: TRBV11-2; size: -
CDR3: CASSESENQPQHF; DNA: TGTGCCAGCAGTGAAAGCGAGAATCAGCCCCAGCATTTT; J: TRBJ1-5; D: -; V: TRBV25-1; size: few
CDR3: CAWSRQGDQPQHF; DNA: TGTGCCTGGAGTCGACAGGGTGATCAGCCCCAGCATTTT; J: TRBJ1-5; D: TRBD1; V: TRBV30; size: -
CDR3: CASSPRTMGAGELFF; DNA: TGTGCCAGCAGTCCCCGGACCATGGGCGCCGGGGAGCTGTTTTTT; J: TRBJ2-2; D: -; V: TRBV6-5; size: once
CDR3: CASSGHADGTVRAFF; DNA: TGCGCCAGCAGTGGCCATGCCGACGGGACAGTACGAGCTTTCTTT; J: TRBJ1-1; D: TRBD1; V: TRBV10-2; size: -
CDR3: CASTKGGTVNYGYTF; DNA: TGTGCCAGCACCAAAGGAGGGACAGTAAACTATGGCTACACCTTC; J: TRBJ1-2; D: TRBD1; V: TRBV6-5; size: -
CDR3: CASSHQDGRNYGYTF; DNA: TGTGCCAGCAGCCACCAAGATGGAAGAAACTATGGCTACACCTTC; J: TRBJ1-2; D: -; V: TRBV3-1/TRBV3-2; size: -
CDR3: CASSPTRAGDTQYF; DNA: TGTGCCAGCAGCCCCACTAGAGCGGGAGATACGCAGTATTTT; J: TRBJ2-3; D: -; V: TRBV5-6; size: -
CDR3: CASSTRLGATEAFF; DNA: TGTGCCAGCAGCACAAGGCTGGGTGCCACTGAAGCTTTCTTT; J: TRBJ1-1; D: -; V: TRBV9; size: once
CDR3: CASSEVDGETQYF; DNA: TGTGCCAGCAGTGAAGTTGACGGCGAGACCCAGTACTTC; J: TRBJ2-5; D: -; V: TRBV2; size: -
CDR3: CASSLPTGGMNTEAFF; DNA: TGCGCCAGCAGCTTACCGACAGGGGGCATGAACACTGAAGCTTTCTTT; J: TRBJ1-1; D: TRBD1; V: TRBV5-1; size: -
CDR3: CASSLGRDKGETQYF; DNA: TGTGCCAGCAGCTTAGGTCGGGACAAAGGGGAGACCCAGTACTTC; J: TRBJ2-5; D: -; V: TRBV13; size: -
CDR3: CASSSGTGERGYTF; DNA: TGCGCCAGCAGCTCCGGGACAGGGGAAAGGGGCTACACCTTC; J: TRBJ1-2; D: TRBD1; V: TRBV5-1; size: -
CDR3: CASYPFEGPSGNTIYF; DNA: TGTGCCAGCTACCCCTTTGAAGGGCCCTCTGGAAACACCATATATTTT; J: TRBJ1-3; D: -; V: TRBV5-4; size: -
CDR3: CASSWGQSNTEAFF; DNA: TGTGCCAGCAGCTGGGGCCAGTCGAACACTGAAGCTTTCTTT; J: TRBJ1-1; D: -; V: TRBV7-9; size: -
CDR3: CASSSWTAPNYGYTF; DNA: TGTGCCAGCAGCTCATGGACAGCCCCTAACTATGGCTACACCTTC; J: TRBJ1-2; D: -; V: TRBV5-6; size: -
CDR3: CASSPRGGIGYTEAFF; DNA: TGTGCCAGCAGCCCCCGGGGAGGGATTGGGTACACTGAAGCTTTCTTT; J: TRBJ1-1; D: -; V: TRBV11-1; size: -
CDR3: CASRGTGLPDTIYF; DNA: TGTGCCAGCAGGGGGACAGGACTACCGGACACCATATATTTT; J: TRBJ1-3; D: TRBD1; V: TRBV6-6; size: -
CDR3: CASSEAPRYEQYF; DNA: TGTGCCAGCAGTGAAGCGCCTCGCTACGAGCAGTACTTC; J: TRBJ2-7; D: -; V: TRBV6-1; size: few
CDR3: CASSLVTGDSSGYTF; DNA: TGTGCCAGCAGCTTAGTGACAGGAGACAGCTCTGGCTACACCTTC; J: TRBJ1-2; D: -; V: TRBV7-8; size: -
CDR3: CASRQVPGNTIYF; DNA: TGTGCCAGCCGACAGGTTCCTGGAAACACCATATATTTT; J: TRBJ1-3; D: -; V: TRBV2; size: -
CDR3: CASRLAGVKETQYF; DNA: TGCGCCAGCAGATTAGCGGGAGTGAAAGAGACCCAGTACTTC; J: TRBJ2-5; D: TRBD2; V: TRBV5-1; size: -
CDR3: CASSVTSGGYEQYF; DNA: TGTGCCAGCAGCGTGACTAGCGGGGGTTACGAGCAGTACTTC; J: TRBJ2-7; D: TRBD2; V: TRBV3-1/TRBV3-2; size: -
CDR3: CASSQTGNQETQYF; DNA: TGTGCCAGTAGCCAGACAGGGAACCAAGAGACCCAGTACTTC; J: TRBJ2-5; D: TRBD1; V: TRBV19; size: -
CDR3: CASSLPTIKRVVAGGSPKDTQYF; DNA: TGTGCCAGCTCACTCCCCACAATAAAGAGGGTGGTAGCGGGGGGGTCCCCGAAAGATACGCAGTATTTT; J: TRBJ2-3; D: TRBD2; V: TRBV18; size: -
CDR3: CASSSPTGGAYGYTF; DNA: TGTGCCAGCAGTTCCCCGACAGGGGGCGCCTATGGCTACACCTTC; J: TRBJ1-2; D: TRBD1; V: TRBV28; size: few
CDR3: CASGDRLATNEKLFF; DNA: TGTGCCAGCGGGGACAGGCTTGCAACTAATGAAAAACTGTTTTTT; J: TRBJ1-4; D: TRBD1; V: TRBV2; size: once
CDR3: CASSTRQGARTEAFF; DNA: TGTGCCAGCAGTACTCGACAGGGGGCGCGAACTGAAGCTTTCTTT; J: TRBJ1-1; D: TRBD1; V: TRBV6-5; size: -
CDR3: CASSQVAGQVGQGTQYF; DNA: TGTGCCAGCAGCCAAGTTGCAGGGCAAGTGGGCCAAGGGACCCAGTACTTC; J: TRBJ2-5; D: -; V: TRBV3-1/TRBV3-2; size: once
CDR3: CASSFDSNTEAFF; DNA: TGCGCCAGCAGCTTCGACAGTAACACTGAAGCTTTCTTT; J: TRBJ1-1; D: -; V: TRBV5-1; size: -
CDR3: CASIDRAHSNQPQHF; DNA: TGTGCCAGTATCGACAGGGCCCATAGCAATCAGCCCCAGCATTTT; J: TRBJ1-5; D: TRBD1; V: TRBV19; size: -
CDR3: CASSFTPLNSPLHF; DNA: TGTGCCAGCAGTTTCACCCCCTTAAATTCACCCCTCCACTTT; J: TRBJ1-6; D: -; V: TRBV27; size: -
CDR3: CASSPPGAPYEQYF; DNA: TGTGCCAGCTCACCCCCAGGGGCTCCCTACGAGCAGTACTTC; J: TRBJ2-7; D: -; V: TRBV18; size: -
CDR3: CASSKLGPSSYNEQFF; DNA: TGTGCCAGCAGCAAGCTCGGGCCGAGCTCCTACAATGAGCAGTTCTTC; J: TRBJ2-1; D: -; V: TRBV5-6; size: -
CDR3: CASLRRSSGANVLTF; DNA: TGTGCCAGCCTAAGACGTAGCTCTGGGGCCAACGTCCTGACTTTC; J: TRBJ2-6; D: -; V: TRBV6-5; size: -
CDR3: CASSIDGTGIYNEQFF; DNA: TGTGCCAGTAGTATAGACGGGACAGGAATATACAATGAGCAGTTCTTC; J: TRBJ2-1; D: TRBD1; V: TRBV19; size: -
CDR3: CASSLTPGSGELFF; DNA: TGCGCCAGCAGCTTAACGCCAGGGTCCGGGGAGCTGTTTTTT; J: TRBJ2-2; D: -; V: TRBV5-1; size: -
CDR3: CASSQDRGSGAFF; DNA: TGTGCCAGCAGCCAAGATAGAGGGAGTGGAGCTTTCTTT; J: TRBJ1-1; D: -; V: TRBV3-1/TRBV3-2; size: -
CDR3: CATKADTGELFF; DNA: TGTGCCACCAAAGCCGACACCGGGGAGCTGTTTTTT; J: TRBJ2-2; D: -; V: TRBV15; size: -
CDR3: CASSLQETQYF; DNA: TGTGCCAGCAGCCTCCAAGAGACCCAGTACTTC; J: TRBJ2-5; D: -; V: TRBV2; size: -
CDR3: CASSPRGPTGELFF; DNA: TGTGCCAGCAGTCCCAGGGGGCCCACCGGGGAGCTGTTTTTT; J: TRBJ2-2; D: TRBD1; V: TRBV27; size: -
CDR3: CASSFSNPGHPSTDTQYF; DNA: TGTGCCAGCAGTTTTTCGAACCCCGGGCACCCTAGCACAGATACGCAGTATTTT; J: TRBJ2-3; D: -; V: TRBV27; size: -
CDR3: CASSVEANWAEAFF; DNA: TGTGCCAGCAGCGTAGAGGCCAACTGGGCTGAAGCTTTCTTT; J: TRBJ1-1; D: -; V: TRBV9; size: once
CDR3: CARTGSQAETQYF; DNA: TGTGCCCGCACAGGGTCGCAGGCGGAGACCCAGTACTTC; J: TRBJ2-5; D: -; V: TRBV2; size: -
CDR3: CASSLGQGHGYTF; DNA: TGTGCCAGCAGCTTGGGACAGGGGCATGGCTACACCTTC; J: TRBJ1-2; D: TRBD1; V: TRBV7-9; size: -
CDR3: CASSLDGRGAYNSPLHF; DNA: TGTGCCAGCAGCTTAGATGGCAGGGGGGCCTATAATTCACCCCTCCACTTT; J: TRBJ1-6; D: TRBD1; V: TRBV7-9; size: -
CDR3: CATSPPGLDVYEQYF; DNA: TGTGCCACCAGCCCCCCAGGACTAGATGTCTACGAGCAGTACTTC; J: TRBJ2-7; D: TRBD2; V: TRBV15; size: -
CDR3: CASSSQQGAGNTIYF; DNA: TGTGCCAGCAGCTCGCAACAGGGGGCTGGAAACACCATATATTTT; J: TRBJ1-3; D: TRBD1; V: TRBV13; size: -
CDR3: CASSWGAGSTGAYGYTF; DNA: TGTGCCAGCAGTTGGGGGGCAGGATCTACCGGGGCCTATGGCTACACCTTC; J: TRBJ1-2; D: -; V: TRBV7-9; size: -
CDR3: CASSPQLAGGRETQYF; DNA: TGCGCCAGCAGCCCCCAACTAGCGGGGGGCCGGGAGACCCAGTACTTC; J: TRBJ2-5; D: TRBD2; V: TRBV5-1; size: -
CDR3: CASSQDTANSPLHF; DNA: TGTGCCAGCAGCCAAGATACAGCGAATTCACCCCTCCACTTT; J: TRBJ1-6; D: -; V: TRBV6-4; size: -
CDR3: CASSTGTSDSYEQYF; DNA: TGTGCCAGCAGCACCGGGACTAGCGACTCCTACGAGCAGTACTTC; J: TRBJ2-7; D: TRBD2; V: TRBV9; size: -
CDR3: CASSFDKINGYTF; DNA: TGTGCCAGCAGCTTCGACAAGATCAATGGCTACACCTTC; J: TRBJ1-2; D: -; V: TRBV5-4; size: -
CDR3: CASSEQGGNYEQYF; DNA: TGTGCCAGCAGTGAACAGGGGGGGAACTACGAGCAGTACTTC; J: TRBJ2-7; D: -; V: TRBV6-1; size: few
CDR3: CASSLQFRDRQASNF; DNA: TGTGCCAGCAGCTTGCAATTCCGGGACCGACAGGCAAGTAACTTC; J: TRBJ2-7; D: -; V: TRBV5-8; size: -
CDR3: CASSQFLNTEAFF; DNA: TGTGCCAGCAGCCAATTCCTGAACACTGAAGCTTTCTTT; J: TRBJ1-1; D: -; V: TRBV3-1/TRBV3-2; size: -
CDR3: CASSPPTNTEAFF; DNA: TGTGCCAGCAGTCCTCCGACGAACACTGAAGCTTTCTTT; J: TRBJ1-1; D: -; V: TRBV12-3/TRBV12-4; size: -
CDR3: CAISGQGDRAGYEQYF; DNA: TGTGCCATCAGTGGACAGGGGGACAGGGCGGGGTACGAGCAGTACTTC; J: TRBJ2-7; D: TRBD1; V: TRBV10-3; size: -